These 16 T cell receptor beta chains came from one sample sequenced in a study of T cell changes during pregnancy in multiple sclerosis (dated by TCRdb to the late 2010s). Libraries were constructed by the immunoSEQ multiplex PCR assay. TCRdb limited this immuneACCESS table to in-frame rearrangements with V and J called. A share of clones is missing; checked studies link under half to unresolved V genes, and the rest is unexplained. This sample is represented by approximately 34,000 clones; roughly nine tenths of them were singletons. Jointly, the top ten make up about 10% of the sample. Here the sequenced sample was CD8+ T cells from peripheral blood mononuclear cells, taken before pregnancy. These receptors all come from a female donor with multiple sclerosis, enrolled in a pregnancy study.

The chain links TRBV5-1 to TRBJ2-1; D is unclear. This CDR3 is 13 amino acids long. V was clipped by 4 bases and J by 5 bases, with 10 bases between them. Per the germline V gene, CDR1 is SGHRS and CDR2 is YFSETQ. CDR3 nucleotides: TGCGCCAGCAGCCCTCCTGCAGACAATGAGCAGTTCTTC. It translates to CASSPPADNEQFF.

The CDR3 nucleotides read TGCGCCAGCAGCTGGCGGGAGTATCCTTCAGAGACCCAGTACTTC. It encodes CASSWREYPSETQYF. The chain combines TRBV5-1 with TRBJ2-5, with 7 positions matching TRBD2. Germline values: CDR1 SGHRS, CDR2 YFSETQ. V gave up 3 bases and J gave up 4 bases; unmatched junction bases: 9. CDR3 size: 15 residues.

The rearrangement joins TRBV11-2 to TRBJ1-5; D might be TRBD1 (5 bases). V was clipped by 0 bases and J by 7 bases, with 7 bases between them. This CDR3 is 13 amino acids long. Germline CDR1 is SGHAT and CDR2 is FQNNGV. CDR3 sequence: CASSLDTGQPQHF. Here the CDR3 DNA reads TGTGCCAGCAGCTTAGACACAGGACAGCCCCAGCATTTT.

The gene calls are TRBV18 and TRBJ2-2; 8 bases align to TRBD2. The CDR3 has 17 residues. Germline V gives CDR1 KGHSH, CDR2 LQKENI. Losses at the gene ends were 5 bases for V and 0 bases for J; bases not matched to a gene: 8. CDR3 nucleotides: TGTGCCAGCTCAATAGGGGCTAGCGGGTCGAACACCGGGGAGCTGTTTTTT. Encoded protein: CASSIGASGSNTGELFF.

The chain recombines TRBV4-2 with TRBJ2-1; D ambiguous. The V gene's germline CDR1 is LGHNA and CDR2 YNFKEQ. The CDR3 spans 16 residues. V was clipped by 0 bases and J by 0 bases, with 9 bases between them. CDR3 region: CASSQDAASSYNEQFF. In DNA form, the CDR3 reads TGTGCCAGCAGCCAAGATGCCGCGAGCTCCTACAATGAGCAGTTCTTC.

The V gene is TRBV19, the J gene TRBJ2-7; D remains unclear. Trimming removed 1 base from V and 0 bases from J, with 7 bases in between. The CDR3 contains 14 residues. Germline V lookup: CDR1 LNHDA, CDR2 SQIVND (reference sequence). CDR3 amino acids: CASSIALFSYEQYF. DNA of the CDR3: TGTGCCAGTAGTATAGCGTTATTCTCCTACGAGCAGTACTTC.

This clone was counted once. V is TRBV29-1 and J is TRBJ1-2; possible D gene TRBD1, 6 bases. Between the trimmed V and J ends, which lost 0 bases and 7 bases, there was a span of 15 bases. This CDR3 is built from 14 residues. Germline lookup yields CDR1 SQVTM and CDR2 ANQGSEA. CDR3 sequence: CSVEDRGHFLGYTF. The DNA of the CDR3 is TGCAGCGTTGAAGATAGGGGACATTTCCTTGGCTACACCTTC. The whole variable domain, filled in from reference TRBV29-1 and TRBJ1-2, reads SAVISQKPSRDICQRGTSLTIQCQVDSQVTMMFWYRQQPGQSLTLIATANQGSEATYESGFVIDKFPISRPNLTFSTLTVSNMSPEDSSIYLCSVEDRGHFLGYTFGSGTRLTVV.

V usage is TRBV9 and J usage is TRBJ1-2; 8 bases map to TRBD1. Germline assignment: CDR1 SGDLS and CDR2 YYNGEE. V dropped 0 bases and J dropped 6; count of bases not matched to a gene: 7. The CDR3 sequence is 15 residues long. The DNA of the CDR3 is TGTGCCAGCAGCGTAGAAGCAGGGGGCGCAGATGGCTACACCTTC. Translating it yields CASSVEAGGADGYTF.

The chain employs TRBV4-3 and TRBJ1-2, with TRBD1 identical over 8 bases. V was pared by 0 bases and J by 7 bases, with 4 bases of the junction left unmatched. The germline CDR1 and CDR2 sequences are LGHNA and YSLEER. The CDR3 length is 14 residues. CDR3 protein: CASSQDSTGAGYTF. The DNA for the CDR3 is TGCGCCAGCAGCCAAGATTCGACAGGGGCTGGCTACACCTTC.

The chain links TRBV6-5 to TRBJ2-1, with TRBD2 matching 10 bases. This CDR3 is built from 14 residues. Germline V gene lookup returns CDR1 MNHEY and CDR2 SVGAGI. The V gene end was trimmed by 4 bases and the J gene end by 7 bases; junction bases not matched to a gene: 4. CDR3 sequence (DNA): TGTGCCAGCAGTTCTGGACTAGCGGAGAATGAGCAGTTCTTC. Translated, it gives CASSSGLAENEQFF.

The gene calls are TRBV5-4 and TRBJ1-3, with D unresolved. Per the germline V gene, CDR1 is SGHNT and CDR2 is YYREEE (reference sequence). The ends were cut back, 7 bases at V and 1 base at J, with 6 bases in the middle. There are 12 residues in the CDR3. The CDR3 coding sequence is TGTGCCAGCGGAGAGTCTGGAAACACCATATATTTT. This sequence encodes CASGESGNTIYF.

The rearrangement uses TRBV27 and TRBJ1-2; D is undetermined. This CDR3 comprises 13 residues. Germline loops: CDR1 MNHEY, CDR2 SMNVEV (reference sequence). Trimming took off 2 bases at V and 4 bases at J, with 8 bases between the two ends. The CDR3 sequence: CASSLLGSYGYTF. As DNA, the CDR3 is TGTGCCAGCAGTTTACTAGGTTCCTATGGCTACACCTTC.

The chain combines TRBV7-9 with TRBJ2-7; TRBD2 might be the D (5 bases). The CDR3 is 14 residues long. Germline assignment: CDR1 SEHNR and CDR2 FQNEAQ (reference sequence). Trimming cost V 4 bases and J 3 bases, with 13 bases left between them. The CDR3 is CASSWTGVLYEQYF. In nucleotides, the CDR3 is TGTGCCAGCAGCTGGACTGGAGTTCTCTACGAGCAGTACTTC.

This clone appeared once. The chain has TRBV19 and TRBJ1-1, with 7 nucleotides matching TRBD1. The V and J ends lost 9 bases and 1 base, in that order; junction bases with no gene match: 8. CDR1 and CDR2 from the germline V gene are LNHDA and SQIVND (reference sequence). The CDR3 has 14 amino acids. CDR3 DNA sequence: TGTGCCAGCAAGGGAGAGGGGGCGAACACTGAAGCTTTCTTT. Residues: CASKGEGANTEAFF.

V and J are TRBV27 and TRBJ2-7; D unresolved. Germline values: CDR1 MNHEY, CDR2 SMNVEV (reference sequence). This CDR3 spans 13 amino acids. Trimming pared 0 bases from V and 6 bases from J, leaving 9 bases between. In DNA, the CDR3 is TGTGCCAGCAGTTTATCACAGAGTAGCGAGCAGTACTTC. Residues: CASSLSQSSEQYF.

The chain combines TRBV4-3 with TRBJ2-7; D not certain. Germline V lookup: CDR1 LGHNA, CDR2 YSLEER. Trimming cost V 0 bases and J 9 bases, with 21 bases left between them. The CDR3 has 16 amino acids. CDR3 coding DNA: TGCGCCAGCAGCCAAGATCTTAGTTGGAGTAGCTTAAGGCAGTACTTC. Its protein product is CASSQDLSWSSLRQYF.